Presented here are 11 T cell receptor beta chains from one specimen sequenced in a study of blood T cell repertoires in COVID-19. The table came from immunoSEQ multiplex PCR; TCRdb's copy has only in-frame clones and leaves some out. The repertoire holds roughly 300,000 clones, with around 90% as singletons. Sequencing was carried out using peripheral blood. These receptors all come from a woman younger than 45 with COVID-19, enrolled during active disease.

The CDR3 bases are TGTGCCTGGAGGGGACTAGCGGTCCAAGAGACCCAGTACTTC. This sequence encodes CAWRGLAVQETQYF. This chain uses TRBV30 with TRBJ2-5; 11 bases align to TRBD2. After removal of 3 bases from V and 1 base from J, the junction contained 1 base not matched to a gene. This CDR3 is built from 14 residues. Germline lookup yields CDR1 GTSNPN and CDR2 SVGIG (reference sequence).

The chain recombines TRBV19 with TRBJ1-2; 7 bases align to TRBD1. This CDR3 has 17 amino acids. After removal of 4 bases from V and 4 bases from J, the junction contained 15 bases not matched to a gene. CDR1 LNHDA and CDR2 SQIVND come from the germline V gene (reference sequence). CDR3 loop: CASSTFTSTGYPYGYTF. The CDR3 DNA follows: TGTGCCAGTAGTACCTTCACTTCGACAGGGTATCCCTATGGCTACACCTTC. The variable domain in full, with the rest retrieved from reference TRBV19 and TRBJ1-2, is DGGITQSPKYLFRKEGQNVTLSCEQNLNHDAMYWYRQDPGQGLRLIYYSQIVNDFQKGDIAEGYSVSREKKESFPLTVTSAQKNPTAFYLCASSTFTSTGYPYGYTFGSGTRLTVV.

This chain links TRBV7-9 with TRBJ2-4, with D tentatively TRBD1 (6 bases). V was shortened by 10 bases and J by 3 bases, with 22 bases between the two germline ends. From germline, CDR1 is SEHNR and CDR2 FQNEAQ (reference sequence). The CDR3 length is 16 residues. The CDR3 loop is CATDENREAGKNIQYF. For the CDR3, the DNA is TGTGCCACCGACGAAAACAGGGAAGCCGGCAAAAACATTCAGTACTTC.

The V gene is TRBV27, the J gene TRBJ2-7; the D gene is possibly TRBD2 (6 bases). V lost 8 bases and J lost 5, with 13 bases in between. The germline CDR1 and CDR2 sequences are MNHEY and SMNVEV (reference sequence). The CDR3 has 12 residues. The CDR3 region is CASSRGIHEQYF. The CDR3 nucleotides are TGTGCCAGCTCCCGGGGGATCCACGAGCAGTACTTC.

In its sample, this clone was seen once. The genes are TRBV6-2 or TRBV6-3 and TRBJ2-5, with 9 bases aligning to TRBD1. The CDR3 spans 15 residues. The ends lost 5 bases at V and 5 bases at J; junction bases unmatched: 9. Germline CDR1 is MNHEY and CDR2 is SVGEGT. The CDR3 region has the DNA TGTGCCAGCAGTCACCCGACAGGGGGGACGGAGACCCAGTACTTC. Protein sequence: CASSHPTGGTETQYF.

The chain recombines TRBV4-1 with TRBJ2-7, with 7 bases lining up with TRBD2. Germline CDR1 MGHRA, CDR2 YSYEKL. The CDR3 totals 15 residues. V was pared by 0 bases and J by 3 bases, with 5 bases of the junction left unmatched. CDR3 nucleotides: TGCGCCAGCAGCCAAGAGGTTTCGGGAGGCTACGAGCAGTACTTC. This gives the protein CASSQEVSGGYEQYF.

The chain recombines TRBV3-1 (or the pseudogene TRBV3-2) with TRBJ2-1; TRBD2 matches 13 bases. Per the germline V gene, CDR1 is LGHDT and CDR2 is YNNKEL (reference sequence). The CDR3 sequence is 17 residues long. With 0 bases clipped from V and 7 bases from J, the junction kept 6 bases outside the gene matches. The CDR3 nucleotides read TGTGCCAGCAGCCAAGAATTGGGGACTAGCGGGATGAATGAGCAGTTCTTC. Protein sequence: CASSQELGTSGMNEQFF.

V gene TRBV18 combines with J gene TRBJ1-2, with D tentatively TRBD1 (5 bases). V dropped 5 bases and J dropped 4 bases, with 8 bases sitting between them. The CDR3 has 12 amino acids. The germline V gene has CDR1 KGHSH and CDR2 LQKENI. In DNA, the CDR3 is TGTGCCAGCTCAGGGGGGATCTATGGCTACACCTTC. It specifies CASSGGIYGYTF.

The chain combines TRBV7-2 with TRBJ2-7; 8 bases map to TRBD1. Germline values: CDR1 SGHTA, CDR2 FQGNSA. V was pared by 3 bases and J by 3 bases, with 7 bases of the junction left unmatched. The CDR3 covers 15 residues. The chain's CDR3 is CASSFDWDRSYEQYF. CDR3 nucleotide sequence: TGTGCCAGCAGCTTCGATTGGGACAGGAGCTACGAGCAGTACTTC.

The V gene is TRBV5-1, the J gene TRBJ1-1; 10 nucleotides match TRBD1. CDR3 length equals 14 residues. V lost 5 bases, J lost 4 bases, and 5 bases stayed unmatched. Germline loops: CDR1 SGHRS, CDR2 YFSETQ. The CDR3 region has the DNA TGCGCCAGCAGTCCGACAGGGGGCGGCACTGAAGCTTTCTTT. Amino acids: CASSPTGGGTEAFF.

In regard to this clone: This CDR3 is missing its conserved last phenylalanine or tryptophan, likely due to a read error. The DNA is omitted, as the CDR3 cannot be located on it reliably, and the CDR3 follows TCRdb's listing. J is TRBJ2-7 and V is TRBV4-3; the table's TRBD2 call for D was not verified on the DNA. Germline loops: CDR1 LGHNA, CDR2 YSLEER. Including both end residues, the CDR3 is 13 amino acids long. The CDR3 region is CASSQEGTRTWGS.